These T cell receptor beta chains were read from a single sample in a study of blood T cell repertoires in COVID-19. Method: immunoSEQ multiplex PCR; TCRdb's copy keeps in-frame clones and lacks some. Of about 48,000 clones in the sample, roughly 85% were seen once. The sequencing input was peripheral blood. These receptors all come from a woman over 75 with acute or convalescent COVID-19. CDR3s leave out the opening cysteine and the closing phenylalanine or tryptophan. Only some rows state a clone size, as once, few, many or a class for expanded clones.

clone size | V gene | CDR3 protein
. | TRBV10-1 | ASSVLAGAYNEQF
. | TRBV10-2 | ASSESTGGTRLREQF
. | TRBV10-3 | AISEGLAGENTGELF
. | TRBV3-1/TRBV3-2 | ASSQGGTGGTKNEQF
. | TRBV2 | ASRPTGGLAF
. | TRBV30 | ACTQGSQETQY
. | TRBV10-3 | AIGQATAQPQH
. | TRBV28 | ASTTGRDTNSPLH
. | TRBV7-9 | ASSLGTANEKLF
. | TRBV12-3/TRBV12-4 | ASSRDRGPKYT
. | TRBV29-1 | SVDRGGPQAF
. | TRBV11-2 | ASSLGRGGYGYT
. | TRBV7-8 | ASSLYSIKRGTYNEQF
. | TRBV30 | AWRGAGGWSPLH
once | TRBV4-2 | ASSQEGADYNEQF
few | TRBV30 | ARGTQSGNTIY
. | TRBV6-1 | ASSEAWGPAPQH
. | TRBV29-1 | SVAGTENTEAF
. | TRBV9 | ASSVGQGAGSYNEQF
. | TRBV24-1 | ATSEKGARGNTIY
. | TRBV5-6 | ASSFGDRGGTGELF
. | TRBV5-1 | ASSLESGHYEQY
. | TRBV27 | ASRGEANSGNTIY
. | TRBV5-6 | ASSYRPGGSTDTQY
. | TRBV18 | ASSPRSGQGYNEQF
. | TRBV4-1 | ASSLLAGGGTGELF
few | TRBV4-2 | ASSQIAGEDLRGQY
. | TRBV7-9 | ASSLGTEEAF
. | TRBV5-1 | ASSPDSLDIQY
. | TRBV6-5 | ATGPGAKKGEKLF
. | TRBV7-2 | ASSLLSLRGKYEQY
once | TRBV15 | ATSPGQGREKLF
. | TRBV7-2 | ASSLGAMNTEAF
once | TRBV5-1 | ASSLDDSTDEQY
. | TRBV19 | ASSLAGQGRVCGYT
few | TRBV10-3 | AISESFRGRAF
. | TRBV2 | ASSATGNYGYT
. | TRBV3-1/TRBV3-2 | ASSQRPGGKETQY
. | TRBV30 | AWSRATGGTADSPLH
. | TRBV6-5 | ASSIRGTEAF
. | TRBV19 | ASSRPQGANTGELF
. | TRBV6-1 | ASSELRGNYGYT
few | TRBV7-2 | ASSLGGQGISGNTIY
few | TRBV6-5 | ASAKRGDYEQY
. | TRBV7-6 | ASSLGGHPSYEQY
. | TRBV19 | ASSREAGQPQH
. | TRBV6-5 | ASSYLPGGGYTEAF
. | TRBV5-4 | ASYESSSLRTEAF
. | TRBV11-1 | ASSRGQGNGYT
. | TRBV24-1 | ATSDPGLAGTGELF
. | TRBV7-8 | ASSLVVQEVESADTQY
. | TRBV19 | ASSGTENSPLH
. | TRBV5-1 | ASSLGSGGPFDEQF